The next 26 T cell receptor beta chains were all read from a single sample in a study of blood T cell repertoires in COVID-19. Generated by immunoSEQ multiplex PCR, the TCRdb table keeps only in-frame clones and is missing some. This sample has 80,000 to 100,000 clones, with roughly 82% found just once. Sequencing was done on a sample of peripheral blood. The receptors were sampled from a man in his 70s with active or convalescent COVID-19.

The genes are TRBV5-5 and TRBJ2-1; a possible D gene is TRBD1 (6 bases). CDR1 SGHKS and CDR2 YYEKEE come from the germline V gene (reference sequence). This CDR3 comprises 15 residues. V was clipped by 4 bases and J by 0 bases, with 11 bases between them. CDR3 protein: CASSLGGPSYNEQFF. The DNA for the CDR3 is TGTGCCAGCAGCCTAGGGGGTCCCTCCTACAATGAGCAGTTCTTC.

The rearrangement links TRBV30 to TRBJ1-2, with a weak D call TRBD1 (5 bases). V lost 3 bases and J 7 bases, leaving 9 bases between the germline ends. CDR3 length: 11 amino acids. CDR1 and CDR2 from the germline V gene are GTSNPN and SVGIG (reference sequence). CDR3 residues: CAWREGVGYTF. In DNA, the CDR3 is TGTGCCTGGAGGGAAGGGGTTGGCTACACCTTC.

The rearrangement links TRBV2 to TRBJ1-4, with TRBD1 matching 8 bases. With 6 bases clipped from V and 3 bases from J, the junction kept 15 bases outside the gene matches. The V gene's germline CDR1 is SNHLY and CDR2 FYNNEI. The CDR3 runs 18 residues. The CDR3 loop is CASRGDRTSPEANEKLFF. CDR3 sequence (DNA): TGTGCCAGCAGGGGGGACAGGACCTCCCCAGAGGCTAATGAAAAACTGTTTTTT. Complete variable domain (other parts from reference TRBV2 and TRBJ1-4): EPEVTQTPSHQVTQMGQEVILRCVPISNHLYFYWYRQILGQKVEFLVSFYNNEISEKSEIFDDQFSVERPDGSNFTLKIRSTKLEDSAMYFCASRGDRTSPEANEKLFFGSGTQLSVL.

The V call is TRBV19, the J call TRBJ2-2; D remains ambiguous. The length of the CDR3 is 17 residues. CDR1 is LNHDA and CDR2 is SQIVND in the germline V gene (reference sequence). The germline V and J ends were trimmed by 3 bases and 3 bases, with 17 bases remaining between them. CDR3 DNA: TGTGCCAGTAGTATTAGTTTTGGTGACACCTACACCGGGGAGCTGTTTTTT. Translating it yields CASSISFGDTYTGELFF.

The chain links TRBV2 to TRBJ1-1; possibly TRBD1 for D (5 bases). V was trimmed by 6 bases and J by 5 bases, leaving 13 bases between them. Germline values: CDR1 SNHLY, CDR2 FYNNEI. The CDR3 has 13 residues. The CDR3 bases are TGTGCCAGCAGGTGGGGGGTCGAAACTGAAGCTTTCTTT. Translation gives CASRWGVETEAFF.

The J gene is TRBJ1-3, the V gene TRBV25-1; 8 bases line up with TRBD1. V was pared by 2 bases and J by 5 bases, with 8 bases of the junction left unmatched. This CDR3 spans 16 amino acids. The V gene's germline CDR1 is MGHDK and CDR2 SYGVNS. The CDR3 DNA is TGTGCCAGCAGTGAAGGGACAGGCGGCCGCCGAAACACCATATATTTT. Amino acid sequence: CASSEGTGGRRNTIYF.

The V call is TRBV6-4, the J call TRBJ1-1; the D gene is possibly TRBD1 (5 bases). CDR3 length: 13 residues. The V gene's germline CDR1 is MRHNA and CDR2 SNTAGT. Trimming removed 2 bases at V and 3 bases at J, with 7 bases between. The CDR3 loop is CASSDGAHTEAFF. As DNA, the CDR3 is TGTGCCAGCAGTGACGGGGCCCACACTGAAGCTTTCTTT.

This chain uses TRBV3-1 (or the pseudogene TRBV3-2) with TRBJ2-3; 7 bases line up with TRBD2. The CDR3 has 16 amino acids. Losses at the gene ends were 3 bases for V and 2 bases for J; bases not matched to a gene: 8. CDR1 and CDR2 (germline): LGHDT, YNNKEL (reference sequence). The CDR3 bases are TGTGCCAGCAGCCATACCCCCGGGGGGTTCACAGATACGCAGTATTTT. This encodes CASSHTPGGFTDTQYF.

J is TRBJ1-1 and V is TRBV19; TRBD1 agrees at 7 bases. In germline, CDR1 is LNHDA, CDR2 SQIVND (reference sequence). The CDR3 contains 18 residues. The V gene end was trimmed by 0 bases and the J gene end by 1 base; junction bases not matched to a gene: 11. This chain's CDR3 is CASSIDRTGEVGNTEAFF. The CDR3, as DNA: TGTGCCAGTAGTATAGACAGAACAGGGGAGGTCGGGAACACTGAAGCTTTCTTT. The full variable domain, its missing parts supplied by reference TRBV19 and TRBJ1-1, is DGGITQSPKYLFRKEGQNVTLSCEQNLNHDAMYWYRQDPGQGLRLIYYSQIVNDFQKGDIAEGYSVSREKKESFPLTVTSAQKNPTAFYLCASSIDRTGEVGNTEAFFGQGTRLTVV.

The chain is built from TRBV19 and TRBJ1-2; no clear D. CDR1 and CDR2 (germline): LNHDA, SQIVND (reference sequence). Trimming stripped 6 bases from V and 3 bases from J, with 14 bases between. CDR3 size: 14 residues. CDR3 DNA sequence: TGTGCCAGTAGAAGCCCGGGATTTCACTATGGCTACACCTTC. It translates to CASRSPGFHYGYTF.

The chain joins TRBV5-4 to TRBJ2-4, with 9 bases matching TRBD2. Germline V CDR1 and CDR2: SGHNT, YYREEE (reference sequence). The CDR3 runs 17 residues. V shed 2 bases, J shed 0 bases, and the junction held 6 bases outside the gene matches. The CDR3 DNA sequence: TGTGCCAGCAGCTTCGGCGCGGGGGGGCTAGCCAAAAACATTCAGTACTTC. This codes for CASSFGAGGLAKNIQYF.

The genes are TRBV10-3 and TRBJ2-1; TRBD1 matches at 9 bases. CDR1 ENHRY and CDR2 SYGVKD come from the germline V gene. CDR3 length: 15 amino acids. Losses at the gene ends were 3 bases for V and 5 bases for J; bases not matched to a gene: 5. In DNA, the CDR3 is TGTGCCATCAGTGACCGACAGGGGGTCAACAATGAGCAGTTCTTC. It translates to CAISDRQGVNNEQFF.

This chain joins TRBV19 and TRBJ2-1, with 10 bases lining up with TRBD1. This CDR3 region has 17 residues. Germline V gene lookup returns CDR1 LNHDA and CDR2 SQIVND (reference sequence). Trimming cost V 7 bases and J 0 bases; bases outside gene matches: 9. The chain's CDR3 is CASTTTGGGSSYNEQFF. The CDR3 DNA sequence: TGTGCCAGTACCACGACAGGGGGCGGTAGCTCCTACAATGAGCAGTTCTTC.

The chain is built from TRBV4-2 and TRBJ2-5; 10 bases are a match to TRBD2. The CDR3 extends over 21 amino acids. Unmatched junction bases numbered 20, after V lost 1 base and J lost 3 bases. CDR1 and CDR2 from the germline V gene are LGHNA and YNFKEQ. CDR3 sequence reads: CASSQVPNSGGTRTGKETQYF. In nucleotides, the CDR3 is TGTGCCAGCAGCCAAGTCCCTAATAGCGGGGGGACTAGGACGGGAAAAGAGACCCAGTACTTC.

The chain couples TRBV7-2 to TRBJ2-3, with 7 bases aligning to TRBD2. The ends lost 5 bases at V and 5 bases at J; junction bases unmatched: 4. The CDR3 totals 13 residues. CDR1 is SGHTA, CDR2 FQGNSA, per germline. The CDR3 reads CASSLWGGDTQYF. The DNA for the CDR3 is TGTGCCAGCAGCCTCTGGGGGGGAGATACGCAGTATTTT.

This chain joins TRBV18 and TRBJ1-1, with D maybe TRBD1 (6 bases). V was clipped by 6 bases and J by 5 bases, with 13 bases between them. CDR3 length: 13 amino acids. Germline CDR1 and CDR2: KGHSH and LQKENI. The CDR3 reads CASSASQGTEAFF. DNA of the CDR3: TGTGCCAGCTCGGCTTCACAGGGTACTGAAGCTTTCTTT. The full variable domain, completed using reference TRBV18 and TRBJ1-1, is NAGVMQNPRHLVRRRGQEARLRCSPMKGHSHVYWYRQLPEEGLKFMVYLQKENIIDESGMPKERFSAEFPKEGPSILRIQQVVRGDSAAYFCASSASQGTEAFFGQGTRLTVV.

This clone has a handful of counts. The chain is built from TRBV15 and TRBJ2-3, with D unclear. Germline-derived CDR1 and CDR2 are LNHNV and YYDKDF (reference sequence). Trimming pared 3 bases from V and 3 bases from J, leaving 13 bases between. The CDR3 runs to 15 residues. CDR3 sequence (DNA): TGTGCCACCAGCAGCGTTGTGGAGTTTACAGATACGCAGTATTTT. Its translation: CATSSVVEFTDTQYF.

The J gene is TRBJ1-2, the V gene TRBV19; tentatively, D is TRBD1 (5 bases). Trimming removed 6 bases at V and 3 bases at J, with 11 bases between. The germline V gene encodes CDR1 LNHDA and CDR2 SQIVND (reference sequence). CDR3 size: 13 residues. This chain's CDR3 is CASRARADYGYTF. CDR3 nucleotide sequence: TGTGCCAGTAGGGCCAGGGCGGACTATGGCTACACCTTC.

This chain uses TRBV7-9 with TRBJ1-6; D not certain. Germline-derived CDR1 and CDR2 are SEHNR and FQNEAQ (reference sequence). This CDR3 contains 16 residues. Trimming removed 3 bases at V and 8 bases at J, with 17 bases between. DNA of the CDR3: TGTGCCAGCAGCTTTTCCGGCGGCAAACCGGATTCACCCCTCCACTTT. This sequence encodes CASSFSGGKPDSPLHF.

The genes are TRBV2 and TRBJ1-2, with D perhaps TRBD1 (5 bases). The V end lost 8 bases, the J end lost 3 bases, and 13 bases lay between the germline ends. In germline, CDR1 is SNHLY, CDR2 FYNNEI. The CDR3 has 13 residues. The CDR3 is CASLQVRDYGYTF. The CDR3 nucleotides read TGTGCCAGCCTACAGGTCCGAGACTATGGCTACACCTTC.

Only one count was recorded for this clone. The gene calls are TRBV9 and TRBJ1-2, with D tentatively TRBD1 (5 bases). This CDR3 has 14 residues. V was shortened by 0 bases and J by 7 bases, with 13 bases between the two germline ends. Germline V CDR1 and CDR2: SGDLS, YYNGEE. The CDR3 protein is CASSVASTARGYTF. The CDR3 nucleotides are TGTGCCAGCAGCGTAGCGTCGACAGCGCGTGGCTACACCTTC.

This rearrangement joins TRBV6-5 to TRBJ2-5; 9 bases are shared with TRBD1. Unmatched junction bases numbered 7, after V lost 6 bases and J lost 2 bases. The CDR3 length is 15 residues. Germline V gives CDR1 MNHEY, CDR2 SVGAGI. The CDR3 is CASSKGQGLQETQYF. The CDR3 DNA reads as TGTGCCAGCAGCAAAGGACAGGGGCTACAAGAGACCCAGTACTTC.

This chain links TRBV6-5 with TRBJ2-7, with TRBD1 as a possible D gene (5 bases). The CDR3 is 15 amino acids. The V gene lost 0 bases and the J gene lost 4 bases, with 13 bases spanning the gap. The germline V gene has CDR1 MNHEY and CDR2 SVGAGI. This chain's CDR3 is CASSYSSGNRYEQYF. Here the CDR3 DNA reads TGTGCCAGCAGTTACTCTTCAGGGAATAGGTACGAGCAGTACTTC.

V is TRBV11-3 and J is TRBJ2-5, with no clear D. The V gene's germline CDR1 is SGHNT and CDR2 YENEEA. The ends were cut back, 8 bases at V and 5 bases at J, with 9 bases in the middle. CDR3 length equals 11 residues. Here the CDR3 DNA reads TGTGCCAGCTCTAGTGGCGAGACCCAGTACTTC. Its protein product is CASSSGETQYF.

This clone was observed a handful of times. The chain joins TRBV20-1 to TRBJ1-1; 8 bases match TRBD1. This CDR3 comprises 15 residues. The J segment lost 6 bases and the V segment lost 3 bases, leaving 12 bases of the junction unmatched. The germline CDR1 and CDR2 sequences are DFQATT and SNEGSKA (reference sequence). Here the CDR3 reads CSASSGGGFIAEAFF. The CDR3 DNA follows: TGCAGTGCTAGTTCAGGGGGCGGATTTATAGCTGAAGCTTTCTTT.

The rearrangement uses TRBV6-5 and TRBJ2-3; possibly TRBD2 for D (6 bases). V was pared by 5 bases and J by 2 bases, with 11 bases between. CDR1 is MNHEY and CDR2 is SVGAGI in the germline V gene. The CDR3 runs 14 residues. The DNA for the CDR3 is TGTGCCAGCAGTCCGCTGGGACTCACAGATACGCAGTATTTT. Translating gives CASSPLGLTDTQYF.